The source of this TCR beta chain is a study of Graves' ophthalmopathy and Graves' hyperthyroidism. About the research overall: Stable hyperthyroidism meant no ophthalmopathy within 18 months of follow-up.

Amplified TCR beta CDR3 regions were obtained using RNA transcripts as template. An opening RT-PCR round employed HTBI primers and preceded a second-round multiplex PCR. TCRdb itself ran the multiplex PCR reads through MiXCR, one entry per CDR3 protein. The table lists over a million distinct CDR3 sequences, 36% of them singletons. Germline V gene lookup returns CDR1 DFQATT and CDR2 SNEGSKA (reference sequence). The CDR3 has 12 amino acids. The V and J ends lost 3 bases and 8 bases respectively, with 13 bases between them. With respect to this clonotype: Its antigen remains unidentified.

The study's findings and limits: Blood contained most expanded thyroid clonotypes exceeding 0.001 frequency. A roughly 81% specificity and 87.88% sensitivity were achieved by a 13-signature model that separated ophthalmopathy from stable hyperthyroidism.

The TCR comes from an adult man with Graves' hyperthyroidism. This chain connects TRBV20-1 to TRBJ1-2; no clear D gene. Sequences were obtained from peripheral blood or thyroid tissue (not recorded which). The CDR3 sequence: CSARYSERGYTF. CDR3 in DNA: TGCAGTGCTAGGTATTCGGAGCGAGGCTACACCTTC.